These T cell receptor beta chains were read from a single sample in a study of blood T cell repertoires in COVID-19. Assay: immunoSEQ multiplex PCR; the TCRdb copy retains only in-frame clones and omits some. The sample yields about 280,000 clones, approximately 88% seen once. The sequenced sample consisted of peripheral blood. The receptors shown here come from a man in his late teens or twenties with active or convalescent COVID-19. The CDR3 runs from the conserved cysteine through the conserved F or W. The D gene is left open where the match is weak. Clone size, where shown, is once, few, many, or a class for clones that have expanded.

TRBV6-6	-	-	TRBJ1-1	TGTGCCAGCAGTTACTCCCGCGTGAACACTGAAGCTTTCTTT	CASSYSRVNTEAFF
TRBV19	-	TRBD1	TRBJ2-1	TGTGCCACCCGACCCGGACAGGGTAACAATGAGCAGTTCTTC	CATRPGQGNNEQFF
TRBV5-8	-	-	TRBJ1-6	TGTGCCAGCAGACTGATGGGGAGCTCCTATAATTCACCCCTCCACTTT	CASRLMGSSYNSPLHF
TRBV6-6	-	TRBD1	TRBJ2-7	TGTGCCAGCAGCCACGGACAGGGTGCCTACGAGCAGTACTTC	CASSHGQGAYEQYF
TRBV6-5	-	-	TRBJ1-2	TGTGCCAGCAGTTACTCGGGTCACTACAGGGATGGCTACACCTTC	CASSYSGHYRDGYTF
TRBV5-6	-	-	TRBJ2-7	TGTGCCAGCAGCTTGCTAACTAGCTACGAGCAGTACTTC	CASSLLTSYEQYF
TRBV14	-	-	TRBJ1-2	TGTGCCACCAAATTCTTTAGGGCTGGACTGCCTCCTAACTATGGCTACACCTTC	CATKFFRAGLPPNYGYTF
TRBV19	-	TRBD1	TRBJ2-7	TGTGCCAGTAGGACTACAGGGGGCGGGTTGAACGAGCAGTACTTC	CASRTTGGGLNEQYF
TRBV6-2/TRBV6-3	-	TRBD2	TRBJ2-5	TGTGCCAGCAGTTACTGGTCTAGCGGGGGACGAGGAGAGACCCAGTACTTC	CASSYWSSGGRGETQYF
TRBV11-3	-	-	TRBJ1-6	TGTGCCAGCAGCTTAAGACAGGTTGTGTTACCCCTCCACTTT	CASSLRQVVLPLHF
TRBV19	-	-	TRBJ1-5	TGTGCCAGTAGTATTCAGGGTCCTCACACGGGTCAGCCCCAGCATTTT	CASSIQGPHTGQPQHF
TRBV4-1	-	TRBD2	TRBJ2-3	TGCGCCAGCAGCCAGGGGTATGGGACTAGCGGCACAGATACGCAGTATTTT	CASSQGYGTSGTDTQYF
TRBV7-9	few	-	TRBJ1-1	TGTGCCAGCAGCTCCTCGGGGATGAACACTGAAGCTTTCTTT	CASSSSGMNTEAFF
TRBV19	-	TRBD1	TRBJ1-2	TGTGCCAGTAGTACGGACAGGGGAACCAACTATGGCTACACCTTC	CASSTDRGTNYGYTF
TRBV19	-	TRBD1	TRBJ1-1	TGTGCCAGTAGTTCCCCCGGGACAGGGGTGAACACTGAAGCTTTCTTT	CASSSPGTGVNTEAFF
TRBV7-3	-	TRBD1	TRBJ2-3	TGTGCCAGCAGCTCCCGACAGGGAAGTTTGGCTGGCACAGATACGCAGTATTTT	CASSSRQGSLAGTDTQYF
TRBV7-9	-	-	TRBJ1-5	TGTGCCAGCAGCTTAACGGGGGGACTCGGCAATCAGCCCCAGCATTTT	CASSLTGGLGNQPQHF
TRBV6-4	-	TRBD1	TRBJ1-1	TGTGCCAGCGGCCGGGACAGGGGGCGTCATATGAACACTGAAGCTTTCTTT	CASGRDRGRHMNTEAFF
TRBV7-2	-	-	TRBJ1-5	TGTGCCAGCAGCTTAGTACAGGGCCGTCAGCCCCAGCATTTT	CASSLVQGRQPQHF